What follows describes a single T cell receptor beta chain. Its antigen is not known. The TCR beta CDR3 regions underwent amplification from RNA transcripts. An opening RT-PCR round employed HTBI primers and preceded a second-round multiplex PCR. TCRdb re-called the multiplex PCR reads with MiXCR, one entry per CDR3 protein. The table shows over a million distinct CDR3 sequences, with about 36% occurring only once. This specimen comes from a study of Graves' ophthalmopathy and Graves' hyperthyroidism. Overall study: Hyperthyroidism counted as stable given no ophthalmopathy within 18 months of follow-up. Study-wide results and limits: Discrimination between ophthalmopathy and stable hyperthyroidism by a 13-signature model showed roughly 85% sensitivity and 70% to 82% specificity. As the model predicted ophthalmopathy progression, it achieved a sensitivity of around 71% and a specificity of more than 72%. Most expanded thyroid clonotypes above 0.001 frequency also appeared in blood.

The germline V gene has CDR1 KGHDR and CDR2 SFDVKD. The CDR3 length is 16 residues. V shed 4 bases and J shed 8 bases, with 22 bases lying between them. Sequencing was performed on peripheral blood or thyroid tissue (not recorded which). The V gene is TRBV24-1, the J gene TRBJ1-1, with D possibly matching TRBD1 (6 bases). The source of this sequence is an adult man with Graves' hyperthyroidism. The chain's CDR3 is CATSEGGRGISTEAFF. The CDR3 DNA reads TGTGCCACCAGTGAAGGGGGGAGGGGGATTTCGACCGAAGCTTTCTTT.